This is a list of T cell receptor beta chains from one sample in a study of blood T cell repertoires in COVID-19. Assay: immunoSEQ multiplex PCR; the TCRdb copy retains only in-frame clones and omits some. Of around 200,000 clones detected, 75% to 90% appear once; the ten largest clones hold less than 4.5%. Sample: PBMCs or T cells enriched from blood (not recorded which). These receptor sequences come from a woman aged 40 to 50 with acute COVID-19. CDR3s include the opening cysteine and the closing phenylalanine or tryptophan. The D gene is left open where the match is weak. Clone size is given for some rows only: seen once, a few or many times, or a class if the clone is expanded.

clone size: -; V gene: TRBV2; D gene: -; J gene: TRBJ1-1; CDR3 DNA: TGTGCCAGCGCGAGGGTTGGCACTGAAGCTTTCTTT; CDR3 protein: CASARVGTEAFF
clone size: -; V gene: TRBV19; D gene: -; J gene: TRBJ1-5; CDR3 DNA: TGTGCCAGTAGTATCAGAGGGAGCAATCAGCCCCAGCATTTT; CDR3 protein: CASSIRGSNQPQHF
clone size: -; V gene: TRBV7-2; D gene: -; J gene: TRBJ1-3; CDR3 DNA: TGTGCCAGCAGCTACGCAGGCGGAAACACCATATATTTT; CDR3 protein: CASSYAGGNTIYF
clone size: -; V gene: TRBV2; D gene: TRBD1; J gene: TRBJ2-7; CDR3 DNA: TGTGCCAGCAGTGTCCGGACAGGGGGCACTTACGAGCAGTACTTC; CDR3 protein: CASSVRTGGTYEQYF
clone size: -; V gene: TRBV6-5; D gene: TRBD1; J gene: TRBJ1-1; CDR3 DNA: TGTGCCAGCAGTTACTCAGAAGAAGGACAGGGCTCTGAAGCTTTCTTT; CDR3 protein: CASSYSEEGQGSEAFF
clone size: -; V gene: TRBV6-5; D gene: -; J gene: TRBJ2-7; CDR3 DNA: TGTGCCAGCAGGACCTCAGGGCTCCCCTACGAGCAGTACTTC; CDR3 protein: CASRTSGLPYEQYF
clone size: -; V gene: TRBV5-1; D gene: -; J gene: TRBJ1-4; CDR3 DNA: TGCGCCAGCAGCTTGGGACAGCGCAAGGAAAAACTGTTTTTT; CDR3 protein: CASSLGQRKEKLFF
clone size: -; V gene: TRBV6-5; D gene: -; J gene: TRBJ1-2; CDR3 DNA: TGTGCCAGCAGTTACTCCGAGGGAGCCTATGGCTACACCTTC; CDR3 protein: CASSYSEGAYGYTF
clone size: -; V gene: TRBV12-2; D gene: -; J gene: TRBJ1-5; CDR3 DNA: TGTGCAAGTCGCTTAGGGGGGGACAGCTATCAGCCCCAGCATTTT; CDR3 protein: CASRLGGDSYQPQHF
clone size: -; V gene: TRBV3-1/TRBV3-2; D gene: TRBD2; J gene: TRBJ2-1; CDR3 DNA: TGTGCCAGCAGCCTGACCCCGGGGGGGACCAGCTCCTACAATGAGCAGTTCTTC; CDR3 protein: CASSLTPGGTSSYNEQFF
clone size: -; V gene: TRBV25-1; D gene: TRBD1; J gene: TRBJ1-4; CDR3 DNA: TGTGCCAGCAGTGCATGGAAGGACAGGGATGAAGGTGAAAAACTGTTTTTT; CDR3 protein: CASSAWKDRDEGEKLFF
clone size: -; V gene: TRBV18; D gene: -; J gene: TRBJ1-2; CDR3 DNA: TGTGCCAGCTCACCCCCGGGAGGGACTAACTATGGCTACACCTTC; CDR3 protein: CASSPPGGTNYGYTF
clone size: -; V gene: TRBV29-1; D gene: TRBD1; J gene: TRBJ1-1; CDR3 DNA: TGCAGCGTCAGCCTCGGACAGGGGGTTGGAGCTTTCTTT; CDR3 protein: CSVSLGQGVGAFF
clone size: -; V gene: TRBV27; D gene: -; J gene: TRBJ2-5; CDR3 DNA: TGTGCCAGCAGGCCAGGGAGGTTTCCAGAGACCCAGTACTTC; CDR3 protein: CASRPGRFPETQYF
clone size: -; V gene: TRBV13; D gene: -; J gene: TRBJ2-1; CDR3 DNA: TGTGCCAGCAGCTTAGAGCAGGTTTACAATGAGCAGTTCTTC; CDR3 protein: CASSLEQVYNEQFF
clone size: -; V gene: TRBV9; D gene: -; J gene: TRBJ1-2; CDR3 DNA: TGTGCCAGCAGCACAGACAGAGCGCGGACAGAGACTAACTATGGCTACACCTTC; CDR3 protein: CASSTDRARTETNYGYTF
clone size: -; V gene: TRBV11-2; D gene: -; J gene: TRBJ1-2; CDR3 DNA: TGTGCCAGCAGCGGGACTGGCGGCTACACCTTC; CDR3 protein: CASSGTGGYTF
clone size: -; V gene: TRBV4-1; D gene: -; J gene: TRBJ1-2; CDR3 DNA: TGCGCCAGCAGCCAAGTTTCAGGATTAAGCTATGGCTACACCTTC; CDR3 protein: CASSQVSGLSYGYTF
clone size: -; V gene: TRBV18; D gene: -; J gene: TRBJ1-1; CDR3 DNA: TGTGCCAGCTCAGCCGGGACAAACACTGAAGCTTTCTTT; CDR3 protein: CASSAGTNTEAFF
clone size: -; V gene: TRBV29-1; D gene: TRBD1; J gene: TRBJ1-1; CDR3 DNA: TGCAGCGGGAGGGACAGCGCTTCCTCTGAAGCTTTCTTT; CDR3 protein: CSGRDSASSEAFF
clone size: -; V gene: TRBV6-1; D gene: -; J gene: TRBJ1-5; CDR3 DNA: TGTGCCAGCTGTTTAAGCAATCAGCCCCAGCATTTT; CDR3 protein: CASCLSNQPQHF
clone size: -; V gene: TRBV4-3; D gene: -; J gene: TRBJ1-5; CDR3 DNA: TGCGCCAGCAGCCAAGATTGGGCCATCTATAGCAATCAGCCCCAGCATTTT; CDR3 protein: CASSQDWAIYSNQPQHF
clone size: -; V gene: TRBV4-3; D gene: TRBD1; J gene: TRBJ2-7; CDR3 DNA: TGCGCCAGCAGCCCGGGACAGGGAGTTGGCGAGCAGTACTTC; CDR3 protein: CASSPGQGVGEQYF
clone size: -; V gene: TRBV4-3; D gene: TRBD2; J gene: TRBJ2-7; CDR3 DNA: TGCGCCAGCAGCCAAGATTACCCGGGGGGATCTTACGAGCAGTACTTC; CDR3 protein: CASSQDYPGGSYEQYF
clone size: -; V gene: TRBV9; D gene: -; J gene: TRBJ1-6; CDR3 DNA: TGTGCCAGCAGCGCCCCACCAGGTGCCTATAATTCACCCCTCCACTTT; CDR3 protein: CASSAPPGAYNSPLHF
clone size: -; V gene: TRBV18; D gene: TRBD1; J gene: TRBJ1-2; CDR3 DNA: TGTGCCAGCTCACCCTCCGGACAGGGTGACTATGGCTACACCTTC; CDR3 protein: CASSPSGQGDYGYTF
clone size: -; V gene: TRBV7-6; D gene: TRBD1; J gene: TRBJ1-1; CDR3 DNA: TGTGCCAGCAGCCCCGGACAGGTAACTGAAGCTTTCTTT; CDR3 protein: CASSPGQVTEAFF
clone size: few; V gene: TRBV18; D gene: -; J gene: TRBJ1-1; CDR3 DNA: TGTGCCAGCTCACGAAGGATGGGGCGCGGAGTGAACACTGAAGCTTTCTTT; CDR3 protein: CASSRRMGRGVNTEAFF
clone size: -; V gene: TRBV15; D gene: -; J gene: TRBJ1-2; CDR3 DNA: TGTGCCACCAGCAGCAGGGGCGACTATGGCTACACCTTC; CDR3 protein: CATSSRGDYGYTF